What follows are 31 T cell receptor beta chains derived from one specimen sequenced in a study of post-analysis software for immune sequencing data. Study observations and caveats: Higher frequency in patients than in controls was seen for a handful of TRBV segments, with TRBV5-6, TRBV5-1 and TRBV20-1 among them.

Unique molecular identifiers had been added to the TCR beta cDNA libraries. From the PCR reads, TCRdb called clonotypes with MiXCR, one entry per CDR3 protein. The sample has some 690,000 distinct CDR3 sequences, around 60% seen once. These receptors have no known antigen. The specimen sequenced was blood. Receptors were obtained from a girl aged 2-10 years with multiple sclerosis.

This clonotype was detected only a few times. V gene TRBV7-2 combines with J gene TRBJ2-5; TRBD1 matches at 8 bases. From germline, CDR1 is SGHTA and CDR2 FQGNSA. Losses at the gene ends were 5 bases for V and 5 bases for J; bases not matched to a gene: 7. The CDR3 loop spans 14 amino acids. The CDR3 protein is CASSPPGGRETQYF. DNA of the CDR3: TGTGCCAGCAGCCCCCCAGGGGGCAGGGAGACCCAGTACTTC.

The V gene is TRBV3-1, the J gene TRBJ2-1; D is ambiguous. Germline V lookup: CDR1 LGHDT, CDR2 YNNKEL (reference sequence). V gave up 1 base and J gave up 5 bases, with 6 bases separating them. The CDR3 has 13 residues. The CDR3 region has the DNA TGTGCCAGCAGCCAAGCTAGAAACAATGAGCAGTTCTTC. Its translation is CASSQARNNEQFF.

J is TRBJ2-3 and V is TRBV15, with TRBD1 as a possible D gene (6 bases). This CDR3 spans 16 amino acids. Germline CDR1 reads LNHNV; CDR2 reads YYDKDF (reference sequence). V lost 0 bases, J lost 2 bases, and 12 bases lay in between. CDR3 DNA: TGTGCCACCAGCAGAGATAGGTACAGGGACACAGATACGCAGTATTTT. Residues: CATSRDRYRDTDTQYF.

The rearrangement links TRBV12-3 or TRBV12-4 to TRBJ2-1; D perhaps matches TRBD2 (6 bases). V was shortened by 2 bases and J by 2 bases, with 13 bases between the two germline ends. The CDR3 loop spans 16 amino acids. CDR3: CASSLRERVAYNEQFF. For the CDR3, the DNA is TGTGCCAGCAGTTTACGAGAGCGGGTGGCCTACAATGAGCAGTTCTTC.

This clonotype was detected only a few times. The V and J genes are TRBV6-5 and TRBJ2-4; D gene uncertain. The ends were cut back, 0 bases at V and 3 bases at J, with 12 bases in the middle. CDR1 MNHEY and CDR2 SVGAGI come from the germline V gene. The CDR3 is made up of 16 amino acids. CDR3 amino acids: CASSYSYRQSKNIQYF. CDR3 DNA sequence: TGTGCCAGCAGTTACTCGTACCGGCAAAGCAAAAACATTCAGTACTTC.

This chain joins TRBV5-1 and TRBJ2-1; 8 bases agree with TRBD2. Germline V gene data show CDR1 as SGHRS and CDR2 as YFSETQ. The V segment lost 2 bases and the J segment 6 bases; nucleotides outside the gene matches: 1. The CDR3 loop spans 13 amino acids. CDR3 region: CASSFGLANEQFF. The CDR3 nucleotides read TGCGCCAGCAGCTTTGGACTAGCCAATGAGCAGTTCTTC. The whole variable domain, remainder taken from reference TRBV5-1 and TRBJ2-1, is KAGVTQTPRYLIKTRGQQVTLSCSPISGHRSVSWYQQTPGQGLQFLFEYFSETQRNKGNFPGRFSGRQFSNSRSEMNVSTLELGDSALYLCASSFGLANEQFFGPGTRLTVL.

CDR3 sequence reads: CASSLGGSLPSYNEQFF. The CDR3 DNA reads TGTGCCAGCAGCTTGGGAGGCAGCCTCCCATCCTACAATGAGCAGTTCTTC. The chain uses TRBV7-9 and TRBJ2-1, with D perhaps TRBD2 (6 bases). The V end was cut by 3 bases, the J end by 1 base, with 16 bases between. Germline CDR1 reads SEHNR; CDR2 reads FQNEAQ (reference sequence). The CDR3 loop spans 17 amino acids.

This clonotype was counted a few times. The genes are TRBV6-5 and TRBJ1-2; D gene ambiguous. This CDR3 spans 20 amino acids. CDR1 is MNHEY, CDR2 SVGAGI, per germline. With 0 bases removed from V and 1 base from J, the gap between germline ends came to 24 bases. The CDR3 region has the DNA TGTGCCAGCAGTTACTCGTATCCCGGGCCTCGGGGAAACGATAACTATGGCTACACCTTC. Translating it yields CASSYSYPGPRGNDNYGYTF.

J is TRBJ2-5 and V is TRBV5-1; D is perhaps TRBD1 or TRBD2 (5 bases each). Trimming stripped 4 bases from V and 5 bases from J, with 15 bases between. Germline V gene lookup returns CDR1 SGHRS and CDR2 YFSETQ. The CDR3 contains 14 residues. Written as DNA, the CDR3 is TGCGCCAGCAGCCCCAGGGTATGGGGGGAGACCCAGTACTTC. Translation gives CASSPRVWGETQYF.

This sequence joins TRBV11-1 and TRBJ2-1, with D tentatively TRBD1 (5 bases). The CDR3 spans 17 residues. Germline CDR1 SGHAT, CDR2 FQDESV (reference sequence). V lost 5 bases and J 0 bases, leaving 17 bases between the germline ends. The DNA for the CDR3 is TGTGCCAGCAGCCCCTTCTCCAGGGCAAGCTCCTACAATGAGCAGTTCTTC. Amino acid sequence: CASSPFSRASSYNEQFF.

This clonotype has more than one count but fewer than ten. The chain employs TRBV5-1 and TRBJ2-1, with 11 bases that match TRBD2. Germline assignment: CDR1 SGHRS and CDR2 YFSETQ. The CDR3 covers 17 residues. The trim removed 0 bases at V and 6 bases at J, leaving 8 bases unmatched. Here the CDR3 DNA reads TGCGCCAGCAGCTTGGTCATCGGGCTAGCGGGAGGCAATGAGCAGTTCTTC. Translated, it gives CASSLVIGLAGGNEQFF.

In this sample, this clonotype turned up a few times. The V gene is TRBV7-2, the J gene TRBJ2-1, with D possibly TRBD2 on 6 matching bases. The length of the CDR3 is 12 residues. The germline V and J ends were trimmed by 5 bases and 7 bases, with 9 bases remaining between them. Germline V gene lookup returns CDR1 SGHTA and CDR2 FQGNSA. CDR3 loop: CASSPGTNEQFF. For the CDR3, the DNA is TGTGCCAGCAGCCCGGGGACTAATGAGCAGTTCTTC.

In this sample, this clonotype turned up once. The chain is built from TRBV7-8 and TRBJ1-1, with unresolved D. The germline V gene encodes CDR1 SGHVS and CDR2 FQNEAQ. The length of the CDR3 is 14 residues. Trimming removed 3 bases from V and 4 bases from J, with 12 bases in between. The CDR3 region has the DNA TGTGCCAGCAGCTTCGGGCAGATGGTCACTGAAGCTTTCTTT. This translates into CASSFGQMVTEAFF.

This chain links TRBV10-3 with TRBJ2-1, with D maybe TRBD1 (5 bases). Germline lookup yields CDR1 ENHRY and CDR2 SYGVKD. The CDR3 runs 14 residues. V was cut by 2 bases and J by 6 bases, with 11 bases left in between. The CDR3 DNA sequence: TGTGCCATCAGTGAGCCGACAGAAGGCAATGAGCAGTTCTTC. As protein: CAISEPTEGNEQFF.

The rearrangement joins TRBV12-3 or TRBV12-4 to TRBJ2-7, with TRBD1 matching over 9 bases. The V segment lost 4 bases and the J segment 4 bases; nucleotides outside the gene matches: 5. CDR3 length: 14 residues. The CDR3 loop reads CASSYWDRDYEQYF. Here the CDR3 DNA reads TGTGCCAGCAGTTACTGGGACAGGGATTACGAGCAGTACTTC.

The CDR3 bases are TGCGCCAGCAGCTTGGACAGTGATTTCTCCTACAATGAGCAGTTCTTC. It yields the protein CASSLDSDFSYNEQFF. The chain joins TRBV5-1 to TRBJ2-1; unclear D gene. This CDR3 comprises 16 residues. Trimming left V 0 bases short and J 0 bases short, with 10 bases between. CDR1 is SGHRS, CDR2 YFSETQ, per germline.

The rearrangement links TRBV20-1 to TRBJ2-5, with D possibly matching TRBD1 (7 bases). The CDR3 length is 15 residues. V lost 4 bases and J 4 bases, leaving 19 bases between the germline ends. Germline CDR1 DFQATT, CDR2 SNEGSKA (reference sequence). The CDR3 loop is CSATSRTGGRETQYF. For the CDR3, the DNA is TGCAGTGCTACATCCAGGACAGGAGGGCGAGAGACCCAGTACTTC.

For the CDR3, the DNA is TGCAGCGTTCGGGCGAACGGACAGACCTATGGCTACACCTTC. Encoded protein: CSVRANGQTYGYTF. The rearrangement joins TRBV29-1 to TRBJ1-2; maybe TRBD1 (6 bases). This CDR3 spans 14 amino acids. V lost 5 bases to trimming and J lost 4 bases, with 17 bases between them. Per germline, CDR1 SQVTM and CDR2 ANQGSEA.

This chain uses TRBV5-1 with TRBJ1-4, with D unresolved. Germline-derived CDR1 and CDR2 are SGHRS and YFSETQ. This CDR3 has 15 amino acids. V was pared by 0 bases and J by 5 bases, with 11 bases between. CDR3: CASSLGSIGNEKLFF. The CDR3 bases are TGCGCCAGCAGCTTGGGGTCCATCGGGAATGAAAAACTGTTTTTT.

This chain connects TRBV29-1 to TRBJ2-3, with a tentative D call TRBD1 (5 bases). CDR3 length: 13 amino acids. Germline CDR1 and CDR2: SQVTM and ANQGSEA. Trimming cost V 3 bases and J 0 bases, with 7 bases left between them. As DNA, the CDR3 is TGCAGCGTTGACAGGGCCAGCACAGATACGCAGTATTTT. Translation gives CSVDRASTDTQYF.

The rearrangement joins TRBV29-1 to TRBJ1-1; 11 bases map to TRBD1. Germline-derived CDR1 and CDR2 are SQVTM and ANQGSEA. V dropped 4 bases and J dropped 6; count of bases not matched to a gene: 1. This CDR3 region has 12 residues. CDR3 in amino acids: CSVVGQGAEAFF. CDR3 DNA: TGCAGCGTTGTGGGACAGGGGGCTGAAGCTTTCTTT.

V is TRBV29-1 and J is TRBJ2-7; D perhaps matches TRBD2 (5 bases). The tail of the sequence fits TRBJ2-5 better, so the J call may be wrong. CDR3 length equals 14 residues. Germline V lookup: CDR1 SQVTM, CDR2 ANQGSEA. The CDR3 DNA reads TGCAGCGCGGAGCGGCGGCAACGAGGAGAGACCCAGTACTTC. As protein: CSAERRQRGETQYF.

There are a few counts of this clonotype. The chain links TRBV20-1 to TRBJ2-1, with 12 bases that match TRBD1. The J segment lost 5 bases and the V segment lost 6 bases, leaving 11 bases of the junction unmatched. CDR1 and CDR2 (germline): DFQATT, SNEGSKA (reference sequence). The CDR3 contains 16 residues. This CDR3 is CSAPLGGTGGHNEQFF. DNA for the CDR3: TGCAGTGCGCCTCTAGGTGGGACAGGGGGCCACAATGAGCAGTTCTTC.

V is TRBV20-1 and J is TRBJ2-7, with unresolved D. Trimming shortened V by 3 bases and J by 0 bases, and 12 bases separated the two germline ends. This CDR3 is 14 amino acids long. Germline lookup yields CDR1 DFQATT and CDR2 SNEGSKA (reference sequence). CDR3 loop: CSASGLPNSYEQYF. Written as DNA, the CDR3 is TGCAGTGCTAGTGGGCTACCAAACTCCTACGAGCAGTACTTC.

The chain employs TRBV4-1 and TRBJ2-3; no definite D call. The CDR3 consists of 13 residues. The germline V gene has CDR1 MGHRA and CDR2 YSYEKL. Trimming shortened V by 0 bases and J by 5 bases, and 6 bases separated the two germline ends. The CDR3 is CASSQDVKDTQYF. DNA of the CDR3: TGCGCCAGCAGCCAAGATGTCAAAGATACGCAGTATTTT.

V usage is TRBV20-1 and J usage is TRBJ1-6, with 7 bases that match TRBD1. Germline trimming cut 6 bases from V and 6 bases from J; bases unmatched to any gene: 14. Germline CDR1 and CDR2: DFQATT and SNEGSKA (reference sequence). The CDR3 is made up of 16 amino acids. CDR3 bases: TGCAGTGCGCGAGAGCCCCGGGACAGTTCTAATTCACCCCTCCACTTT. As protein: CSAREPRDSSNSPLHF.

This clonotype was counted a few times. This chain uses TRBV6-2 or TRBV6-3 with TRBJ1-5; TRBD1 matches at 10 bases. With 2 bases clipped from V and 5 bases from J, the junction kept 12 bases outside the gene matches. This CDR3 is 18 amino acids long. Germline V gene lookup returns CDR1 MNHEY and CDR2 SVGEGT. The CDR3 region is CASSYDRGREFAHQPQHF. The CDR3 nucleotides read TGTGCCAGCAGTTACGACAGGGGGCGAGAGTTCGCCCATCAGCCCCAGCATTTT.

The J gene is TRBJ1-2, the V gene TRBV7-9; D ambiguous. Germline loops: CDR1 SEHNR, CDR2 FQNEAQ (reference sequence). The CDR3 extends over 12 amino acids. The V end was cut by 3 bases, the J end by 8 bases, with 10 bases between. This chain's CDR3 is CASSFAGGGYTF. In DNA form, the CDR3 reads TGTGCCAGCAGCTTCGCCGGAGGAGGCTACACCTTC.

Here the CDR3 reads CASGLSVSLSSNQPQHF. The CDR3 coding sequence is TGTGCTAGTGGTTTGAGCGTGTCCCTGTCTAGCAATCAGCCCCAGCATTTT. The chain couples TRBV12-5 to TRBJ1-5; no firm D call. This CDR3 has 17 residues. Trimming stripped 2 bases from V and 0 bases from J, with 14 bases between. Germline V gene sequence: CDR1 LGHNT, CDR2 FRNRAP.

The rearrangement uses TRBV11-3 and TRBJ1-5; D uncertain. Trimming took 0 bases from V and 3 from J, leaving 12 bases between them. CDR1 is SGHNT, CDR2 YENEEA, per germline. This CDR3 has 16 amino acids. CDR3 DNA sequence: TGTGCCAGCAGCTTAGACAAGGAACAGCTCAATCAGCCCCAGCATTTT. Translated, it gives CASSLDKEQLNQPQHF.

In its sample, this clonotype was seen a few times. V gene TRBV20-1 combines with J gene TRBJ2-7; tentatively, D is TRBD2 (6 bases). This CDR3 has 13 amino acids. V lost 3 bases, J lost 3 bases, and 12 bases lay in between. Germline CDR1 DFQATT, CDR2 SNEGSKA (reference sequence). As DNA, the CDR3 is TGCAGTGCTAGGACTAGAATGGGCTACGAGCAGTACTTC. Residues: CSARTRMGYEQYF.